This T cell receptor (beta chain) was documented in a study of identical twins. The CDR3 has 15 residues. V was pared by 5 bases and J by 6 bases, with 10 bases of the junction left unmatched. Unique molecular identifiers were in the cDNA, with template-switch universal primer binding. TCRdb re-derived calls from the 5' RACE reads in MiXCR, one entry per CDR3 protein. The sample lists 700,000 to 950,000 distinct CDR3 sequences; roughly an eighth were seen once. This clonotype has only a few counts. The same data also contributed to another study, on yellow fever vaccine responses in identical twins.

The receptor was isolated from a woman under 30 in good health. The sequenced sample was PBMCs. This rearrangement joins TRBV12-3 or TRBV12-4 to TRBJ1-2, with TRBD1 matching over 9 bases. CDR3 residues: CASSPQGQGSHGYTF. In nucleotides, the CDR3 is TGTGCCAGCAGTCCCCAGGGACAGGGTTCTCATGGCTACACCTTC.